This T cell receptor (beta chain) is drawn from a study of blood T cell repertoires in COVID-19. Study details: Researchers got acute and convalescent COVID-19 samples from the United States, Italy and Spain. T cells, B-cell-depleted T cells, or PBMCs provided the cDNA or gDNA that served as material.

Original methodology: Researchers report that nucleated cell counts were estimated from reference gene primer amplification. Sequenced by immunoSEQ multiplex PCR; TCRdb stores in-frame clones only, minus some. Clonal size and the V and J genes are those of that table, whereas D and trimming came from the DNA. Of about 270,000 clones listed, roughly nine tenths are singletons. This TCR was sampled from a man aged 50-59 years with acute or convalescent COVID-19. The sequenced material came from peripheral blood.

CDR3: CASSLQGGGASEQYF. The CDR3 DNA sequence: TGTGCCAGCAGCTTGCAAGGCGGGGGGGCCTCCGAGCAGTACTTC. The chain links TRBV7-2 to TRBJ2-7; 9 positions agree with TRBD2. Trimming at V came to 3 bases and at J to 6 bases, leaving 9 bases not matched to a gene. The CDR3 has 15 amino acids. Germline V gives CDR1 SGHTA, CDR2 FQGNSA.